This TCR beta chain was recorded in a study of blood T cell repertoires in COVID-19. Study-level information: Acute and convalescent COVID-19 specimens originated in the United States, Italy and Spain. PBMCs, B-cell-depleted T cells, or T cells provided the cDNA or gDNA that made up the material.

This CDR3 comprises 16 residues. The V gene end was trimmed by 6 bases and the J gene end by 7 bases; junction bases not matched to a gene: 14. Germline CDR1 MDHEN, CDR2 SYDVKM. As originally analysed: It was from reference gene primer amplification that nucleated cell counts were estimated. Libraries were prepared by immunoSEQ multiplex PCR; TCRdb keeps only in-frame clonotypes and omits some of them. V and J calls and clone size follow that table, whereas D and trimming were derived from the DNA. The sample shows more than 30,000 clones, 85% to 90% of them seen only once. The sample comprised peripheral blood. This TCR was recovered from a man aged 55 to 70 with active COVID-19. The V gene is TRBV28, the J gene TRBJ2-1; 8 positions match TRBD2. Written as DNA, the CDR3 is TGTGCCAGCAGCCCCCCTGGAGCGGGGGCAATAAATGAGCAGTTCTTC. Translating gives CASSPPGAGAINEQFF.